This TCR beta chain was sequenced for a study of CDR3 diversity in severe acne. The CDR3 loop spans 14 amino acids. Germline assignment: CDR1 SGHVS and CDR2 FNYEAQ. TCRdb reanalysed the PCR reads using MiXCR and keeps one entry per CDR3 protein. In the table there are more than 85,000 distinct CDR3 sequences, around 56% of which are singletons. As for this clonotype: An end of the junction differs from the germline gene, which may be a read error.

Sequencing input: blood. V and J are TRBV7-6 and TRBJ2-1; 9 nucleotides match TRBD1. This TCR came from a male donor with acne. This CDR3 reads CAGSSLQGAGEQFF. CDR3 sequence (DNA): TGTGCCGGCAGTTCTTTACAGGGGGCAGGGGAGCAGTTCTTC.